The sequence of this TCR beta chain was determined in a study of blood T cell repertoires in COVID-19. Using immunoSEQ multiplex PCR, the repertoire was profiled, and TCRdb retains in-frame clones only, with some absent. The sample lists roughly 300,000 clones, about 86% occurring once. The V gene's germline CDR1 is LNHDA and CDR2 SQIVND (reference sequence). This CDR3 region has 14 residues. V lost 4 bases and J 4 bases, leaving 8 bases between the germline ends. The clonotype comes from a woman in her forties or fifties with acute or convalescent COVID-19. The chain couples TRBV19 to TRBJ2-6; unclear D gene. Material: peripheral blood. The DNA for the CDR3 is TGTGCCAGTAGTACCCCTCCGGGGGCCAACGTCCTGACTTTC. Translating gives CASSTPPGANVLTF.